The 14 T cell receptor beta chains presented below share a single source sample, sequenced in a study of post-analysis software for immune sequencing data (dated by TCRdb to the mid-2010s). No antigen has been assigned to these receptors. Libraries were built with PCR. TCRdb names Illumina HiSeq 2500 as the instrument used. To reduce PCR and sequencing biases, unique molecular identifiers were built into the TCR beta cDNA libraries. The public reads were quality trimmed at Q25 with fastp and then assembled into clones with MiXCR by TCRdb, keeping productive beta chains. Rows matching on CDR3 protein sequence are summarized as one entry with the most common DNA and genes. Within this sample are approximately 690,000 distinct CDR3 sequences, with around 64% of them counted one time only. Clones ranked in the top ten supply about 11% of the sample. Summary of the overall study and its limitations: Patients showed significantly higher frequencies than controls for several TRBV segments, among them TRBV5-6, TRBV5-1 and TRBV20-1.

The sequencing input was blood. These receptors were collected from a girl between 2 and 10 years old with multiple sclerosis.

This clonotype was detected only once. The rearrangement joins TRBV6-5 to TRBJ1-1; possible D gene TRBD1, 6 bases. There are 15 residues in the CDR3. V was cut by 6 bases and J by 4 bases, with 18 bases left in between. Germline V lookup: CDR1 MNHEY, CDR2 SVGAGI. The CDR3 sequence is CASRPLQGVPTEAFF. The CDR3 nucleotides read TGTGCCAGCAGACCACTACAGGGTGTCCCCACTGAAGCTTTCTTT.

The chain employs TRBV5-4 and TRBJ1-1; unclear D gene. The V end was cut by 2 bases, the J end by 6 bases, with 11 bases between. Germline V CDR1 and CDR2: SGHNT, YYREEE (reference sequence). This CDR3 contains 13 residues. CDR3 bases: TGTGCCAGCAGCTTTCTGGGGTCACCTGAAGCTTTCTTT. Translating gives CASSFLGSPEAFF.

CDR3 in amino acids: CASSRQATNEKLFF. In DNA form, the CDR3 reads TGTGCCAGCAGCCGACAGGCAACTAATGAAAAACTGTTTTTT. This chain joins TRBV3-1 and TRBJ1-4, with a possible D match to TRBD1 (6 bases). The germline V gene has CDR1 LGHDT and CDR2 YNNKEL (reference sequence). The length of the CDR3 is 14 residues. The V end was cut by 4 bases, the J end by 0 bases, with 6 bases between.

This clonotype was counted between two and nine times. The chain couples TRBV11-2 to TRBJ2-1; 10 bases fit TRBD2. Losses at the gene ends were 5 bases for V and 3 bases for J; bases not matched to a gene: 4. The length of the CDR3 is 15 residues. Germline V gene data show CDR1 as SGHAT and CDR2 as FQNNGV. The CDR3 DNA follows: TGTGCCAGCAGCGAACTAGCGGGATACTACAATGAGCAGTTCTTC. Its translation is CASSELAGYYNEQFF. The full variable domain, rest sourced from reference TRBV11-2 and TRBJ2-1, is EAGVAQSPRYKIIEKRQSVAFWCNPISGHATLYWYQQILGQGPKLLIQFQNNGVVDDSQLPKDRFSAERLKGVDSTLKIQPAKLEDSAVYLCASSELAGYYNEQFFGPGTRLTVL.

This clonotype was recorded a few times. The chain uses TRBV29-1 and TRBJ2-3; unclear D gene. This CDR3 region has 13 residues. Deletions cut 4 bases from V and 1 base from J, with 9 bases between. In germline, CDR1 is SQVTM, CDR2 ANQGSEA. The DNA of the CDR3 is TGCAGCGTTGGGCCCTGGGGCACAGATACGCAGTATTTT. It codes for CSVGPWGTDTQYF.

This clonotype has just a few counts. This rearrangement joins TRBV7-9 to TRBJ2-1, with D possibly being TRBD1 (5 bases). Trimming left V 4 bases short and J 5 bases short, with 27 bases between. The CDR3 length is 19 residues. Germline V lookup: CDR1 SEHNR, CDR2 FQNEAQ (reference sequence). CDR3 DNA sequence: TGTGCCAGCAGCTCCCTATCGGCCCCCGACAGAATATACCACAATGAGCAGTTCTTC. Amino acids: CASSSLSAPDRIYHNEQFF.

The chain recombines TRBV12-3 or TRBV12-4 with TRBJ2-5, with 9 bases lining up with TRBD2. V dropped 5 bases and J dropped 5; count of bases not matched to a gene: 15. The CDR3 length is 17 residues. As DNA, the CDR3 is TGTGCCAGCAGTCCGCCCCGGGCGGGAGGGCGATTGGAGACCCAGTACTTC. Translating it yields CASSPPRAGGRLETQYF.

The chain has TRBV7-2 and TRBJ2-3; D unclear. Germline V gives CDR1 SGHTA, CDR2 FQGNSA. CDR3 size: 15 residues. The V and J ends lost 1 base and 6 bases respectively, with 14 bases between them. CDR3: CASSLDRAGGDTQYF. As DNA, the CDR3 is TGTGCCAGCAGCTTAGACCGGGCCGGCGGCGATACGCAGTATTTT.

V and J are TRBV11-2 and TRBJ2-1; D is perhaps TRBD2 (6 bases). CDR1 is SGHAT, CDR2 FQNNGV, per germline. This CDR3 is built from 13 residues. The V and J ends lost 6 bases and 6 bases respectively, with 12 bases between them. CDR3 DNA: TGTGCCAGCAGAATGACTAGTCGCAATGAGCAGTTCTTC. Translated: CASRMTSRNEQFF.

The chain joins TRBV6-6 to TRBJ2-3, with TRBD2 identical over 7 bases. J lost 2 bases, V lost 0 bases, and 2 bases had no gene match. This CDR3 is built from 15 residues. The germline CDR1 and CDR2 sequences are MNHNY and SVGAGI (reference sequence). CDR3 in amino acids: CASSYSRGITDTQYF. The CDR3 nucleotides are TGTGCCAGCAGTTACTCGCGGGGGATCACAGATACGCAGTATTTT.

The rearrangement uses TRBV5-1 and TRBJ1-2, with D perhaps matching TRBD1 (5 bases). Germline CDR1 and CDR2: SGHRS and YFSETQ. The CDR3 is made up of 15 amino acids. The V end lost 0 bases, the J end lost 0 bases, and 9 bases lay between the germline ends. CDR3: CASSLGDLTNYGYTF. The CDR3 bases are TGCGCCAGCAGCTTGGGGGACCTGACTAACTATGGCTACACCTTC. Full variable domain (rest looked up from reference TRBV5-1 and TRBJ1-2): KAGVTQTPRYLIKTRGQQVTLSCSPISGHRSVSWYQQTPGQGLQFLFEYFSETQRNKGNFPGRFSGRQFSNSRSEMNVSTLELGDSALYLCASSLGDLTNYGYTFGSGTRLTVV.

Regarding this clonotype: The junction departs from germline at one end; a sequencing error may be responsible. This chain connects TRBV7-3 to TRBJ2-1; D may correspond to TRBD1 or TRBD2 (5 bases each). This CDR3 contains 13 residues. Germline assignment: CDR1 SGHTA and CDR2 FQGTGA. CDR3 sequence (DNA): TGTGCCGGCAGCTTGGGGGAGCCAAATGAGCAGTTCTTC. This codes for CAGSLGEPNEQFF.

This clonotype was counted a few times. The chain recombines TRBV20-1 with TRBJ1-2; D is unclear. Germline V gene sequence: CDR1 DFQATT, CDR2 SNEGSKA (reference sequence). V shed 3 bases and J shed 2 bases, with 7 bases lying between them. The CDR3 spans 12 residues. In DNA, the CDR3 is TGCAGTGCTAGTAGCAAAAACTATGGCTACACCTTC. This codes for CSASSKNYGYTF.

The chain links TRBV7-9 to TRBJ2-4; 7 bases fit TRBD2. Germline CDR1 reads SEHNR; CDR2 reads FQNEAQ (reference sequence). The CDR3 covers 15 residues. The V and J ends lost 4 bases and 0 bases, in that order; junction bases with no gene match: 3. The CDR3 nucleotides read TGTGCCAGCAGCTCCAGCGGGGAAGCCAAAAACATTCAGTACTTC. This gives the protein CASSSSGEAKNIQYF.